These T cell receptor beta chains were read from a single sample in a study of cytomegalovirus exposure and HLA in healthy donors. Profiling relied on immunoSEQ multiplex PCR, and the TCRdb table lists in-frame clones only, not all of them. This sample's table has about 200,000 clones. Sequencing input: PBMCs. These receptors were obtained from a boy under 18 in good health and CMV-seronegative. CDR3s include the opening cysteine and the closing phenylalanine or tryptophan.

TRBV5-1	TRBJ2-3	CASSVSNTQYF
TRBV12-5	TRBJ2-7	CASGQSTVSYEQYF
TRBV6-6	TRBJ2-5	CASSGPWTETQYF
TRBV7-8	TRBJ2-6	CASNPLLGPGANVLTF
TRBV5-6	TRBJ2-3	CASNLIRTDTQYF
TRBV4-1	TRBJ1-1	CASSQGSLTEAFF
TRBV12-5	TRBJ2-5	CASGLPTREPPYF
TRBV11-2	TRBJ2-2	CASRSLAANTGELFF
TRBV5-4	TRBJ1-2	CASTAGTGTNYGYTF
TRBV6-1	TRBJ2-1	CASSEGEDNEQFF
TRBV5-8	TRBJ1-1	CASSLLQGTLKAFF
TRBV9	TRBJ1-1	CASSGGRGLDTEAFF
TRBV5-4	TRBJ2-3	CASSFWQGADTQYF
TRBV11-2	TRBJ2-7	CASSLEAGGSYEQYF
TRBV7-3	TRBJ2-2	CASSTLVSGELFF
TRBV23-1	TRBJ1-5	CASSQWQTDGTRYQPQHF
TRBV6-1	TRBJ1-1	CASSDPGTATNTEAFF
TRBV4-1	TRBJ1-4	CASSRGQANEKLFF
TRBV6-6	TRBJ1-2	CASRLTGEGYTF
TRBV4-1	TRBJ1-1	CASSQGAGRSRDTEAFF
TRBV7-2	TRBJ2-5	CASSFQQNSQETQYF
TRBV30	TRBJ2-7	CAWSAGTGGFYEQYF
TRBV19	TRBJ1-2	CASSIEFWATYGYTF
TRBV18	TRBJ2-5	CASSPERGPLPYQETQYF
TRBV7-8	TRBJ2-3	CASSSNPGDTQYF
TRBV7-3	TRBJ2-4	CASSLYGGELAKNIQYF